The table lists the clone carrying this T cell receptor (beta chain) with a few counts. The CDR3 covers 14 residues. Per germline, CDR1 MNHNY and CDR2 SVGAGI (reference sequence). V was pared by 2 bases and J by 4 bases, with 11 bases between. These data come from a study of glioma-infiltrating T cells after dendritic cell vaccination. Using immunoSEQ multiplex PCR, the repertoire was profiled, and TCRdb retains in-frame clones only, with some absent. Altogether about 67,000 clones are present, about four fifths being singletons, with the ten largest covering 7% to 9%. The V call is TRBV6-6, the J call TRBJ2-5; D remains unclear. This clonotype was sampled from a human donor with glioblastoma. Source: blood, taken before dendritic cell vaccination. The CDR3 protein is CASSYPSGRETQYF. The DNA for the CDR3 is TGTGCCAGCAGTTACCCGAGTGGTAGAGAGACCCAGTACTTC.